The sample holds one count of the clone carrying this T cell receptor (beta chain). Antigen: not known. Germline lookup yields CDR1 DFQATT and CDR2 SNEGSKA (reference sequence). The length of the CDR3 is 11 residues. Trimming took 7 bases from V and 6 from J, leaving 11 bases between them. The data are from a study of cytomegalovirus exposure and HLA in healthy donors. Overall study context: The same platform was used for the 130 or so validation repertoires and the approximately 670 first-cohort repertoires, a later analysis reported.

The data were produced by immunoSEQ multiplex PCR, yet TCRdb's version contains in-frame clones alone and is incomplete. The table records about 76,000 clones, about 93% of them present only once. Whole-study results and caveats: A few chains tied to CMV proved CMV antigen-specific in vitro. Rare TCR sequences predominated, though certain public TCRs were found in many donors.

Sequenced: PBMCs. This TCR came from a man between 18 and 29 years old in good health and CMV-seropositive. This chain links TRBV20-1 with TRBJ2-3, with no clear D. For the CDR3, the DNA is TGCAGTGTAAGAGCCCCCGATACGCAGTATTTT. As protein: CSVRAPDTQYF.